This T cell receptor (beta chain) was captured by sequencing in a study of blood T cell repertoires in COVID-19. About the research overall: The United States, Italy and Spain supplied acute and convalescent COVID-19 samples. From T cells, B-cell-depleted T cells, or PBMCs came the material, which was cDNA or gDNA.

Authors' data handling: Amplified reference gene primers provided the basis for estimating nucleated cell counts. Some clones are missing from TCRdb's copy, which holds only in-frame ones; the method was immunoSEQ multiplex PCR. The V and J calls and clone size come from that table; D and trimming were worked out from the DNA. The sample lists around 120,000 clones, 70% to 90% seen once, with 1.5% to 1.7% in the top ten. Germline CDR1 is SGHAT and CDR2 is FQDESV (reference sequence). The CDR3 sequence is 13 residues long. Trimming removed 4 bases from V and 10 bases from J, with 14 bases in between. The gene calls are TRBV11-1 and TRBJ2-1, with D tentatively TRBD2 (5 bases). The material sequenced was peripheral blood. This clonotype originated in a human donor in a cohort sampled during active COVID-19. CDR3 nucleotides: TGTGCCAGCAGCTCCCAGCGGACGGGAGAGCAGTTCTTC. Protein product: CASSSQRTGEQFF. The whole variable domain, filled in from reference TRBV11-1 and TRBJ2-1, reads EAEVAQSPRYKITEKSQAVAFWCDPISGHATLYWYRQILGQGPELLVQFQDESVVDDSQLPKDRFSAERLKGVDSTLKIQPAELGDSAMYLCASSSQRTGEQFFGPGTRLTVL.